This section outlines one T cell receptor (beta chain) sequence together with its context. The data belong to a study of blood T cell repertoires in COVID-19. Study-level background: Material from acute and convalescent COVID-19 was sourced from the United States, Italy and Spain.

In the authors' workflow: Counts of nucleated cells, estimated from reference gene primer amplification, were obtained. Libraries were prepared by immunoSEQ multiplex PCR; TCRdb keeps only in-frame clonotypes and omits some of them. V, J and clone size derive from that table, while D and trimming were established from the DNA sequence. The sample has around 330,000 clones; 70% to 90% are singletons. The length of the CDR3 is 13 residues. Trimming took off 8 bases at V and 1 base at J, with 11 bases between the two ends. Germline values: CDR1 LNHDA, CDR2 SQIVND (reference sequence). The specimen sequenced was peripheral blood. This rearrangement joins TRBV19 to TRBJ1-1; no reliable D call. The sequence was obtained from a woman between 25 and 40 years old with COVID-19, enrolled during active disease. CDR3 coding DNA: TGTGCCAGTCGAAGAGAAACGAACACTGAAGCTTTCTTT. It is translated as CASRRETNTEAFF.